This T cell receptor beta chain was recorded in a study of cytomegalovirus exposure and HLA in healthy donors. Both 60 Vbeta primers and 13 Jbeta primers went into the PCR. Produced via immunoSEQ multiplex PCR; TCRdb's table is partial and in-frame only. The data hold about 160,000 clones, with more than 80% observed a single time. This clone was observed a handful of times. V gave up 3 bases and J gave up 2 bases, with 12 bases separating them. CDR3 size: 14 residues. Germline values: CDR1 SGHNT, CDR2 YYREEE (reference sequence). V gene TRBV5-4 combines with J gene TRBJ2-7; D might be TRBD2 (6 bases). The sequence derives from a male donor in good health and CMV-seronegative. The sequencing sample was made of PBMCs. CDR3 sequence: CASSSREPPYEQYF. The DNA of the CDR3 is TGTGCCAGCAGCTCCCGGGAGCCCCCCTACGAGCAGTACTTC.